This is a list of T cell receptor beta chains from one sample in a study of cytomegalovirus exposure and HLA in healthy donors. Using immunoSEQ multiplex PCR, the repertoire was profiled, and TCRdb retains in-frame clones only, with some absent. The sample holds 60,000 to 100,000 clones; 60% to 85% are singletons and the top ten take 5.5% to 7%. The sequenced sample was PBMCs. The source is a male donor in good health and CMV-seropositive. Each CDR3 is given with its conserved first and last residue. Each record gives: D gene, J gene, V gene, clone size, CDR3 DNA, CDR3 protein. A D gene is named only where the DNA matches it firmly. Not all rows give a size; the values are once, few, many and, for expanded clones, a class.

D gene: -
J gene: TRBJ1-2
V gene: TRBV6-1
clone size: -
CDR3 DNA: TGTGCCAGCAGTGAACAGACAGGCTACTATGGCTACACCTTC
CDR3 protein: CASSEQTGYYGYTF

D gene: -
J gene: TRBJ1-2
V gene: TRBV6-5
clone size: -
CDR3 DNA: TGTGCCAGCAGTTACTCGATAGGGGCCAGCTATGGCTACACCTTC
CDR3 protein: CASSYSIGASYGYTF

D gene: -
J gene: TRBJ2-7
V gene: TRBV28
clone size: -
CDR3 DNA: TGTGCCAGCAGTTTACCCCCGTTAGAGGGTTACTCCTACGAGCAGTACTTC
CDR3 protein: CASSLPPLEGYSYEQYF

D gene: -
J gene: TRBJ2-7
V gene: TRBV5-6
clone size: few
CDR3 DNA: TGTGCCAGCGGCAGGGGGGCCTACGAGCAGTACTTC
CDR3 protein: CASGRGAYEQYF

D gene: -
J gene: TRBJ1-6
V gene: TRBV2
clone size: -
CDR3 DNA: TGTGCCAGCAGTGTAAACAGCAATTCACCCCTCCACTTT
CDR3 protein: CASSVNSNSPLHF

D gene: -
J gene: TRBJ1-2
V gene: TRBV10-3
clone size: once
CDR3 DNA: TGTGCCATCAGTGGGTCGAGCGAGGCCATCTATGGCTACACCTTC
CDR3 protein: CAISGSSEAIYGYTF

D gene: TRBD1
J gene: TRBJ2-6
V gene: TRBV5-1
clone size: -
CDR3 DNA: TGCGCCAGCAGCTACACCGGGACAGCGAACTCTGGGGCCAACGTCCTGACTTTC
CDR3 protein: CASSYTGTANSGANVLTF

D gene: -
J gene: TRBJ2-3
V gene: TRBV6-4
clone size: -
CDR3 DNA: TGTGCCAGCAGTGACTCGAGTAGTTCGGCAGATACGCAGTATTTT
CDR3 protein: CASSDSSSSADTQYF

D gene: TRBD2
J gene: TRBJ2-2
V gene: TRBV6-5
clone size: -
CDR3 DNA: TGTGCCAGCAGGAGCGGGGGGGGTTACACCGGGGAGCTGTTTTTT
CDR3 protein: CASRSGGGYTGELFF

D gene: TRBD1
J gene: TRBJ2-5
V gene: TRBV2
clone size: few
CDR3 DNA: TGTGCCAGCAACCAGGACAGGCAAGAGACCCAGTACTTC
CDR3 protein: CASNQDRQETQYF

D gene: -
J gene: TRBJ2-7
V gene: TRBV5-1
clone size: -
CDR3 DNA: TGCGCCAGCGCGCCCCTTTCAACTTACGAGCAGTACTTC
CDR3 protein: CASAPLSTYEQYF

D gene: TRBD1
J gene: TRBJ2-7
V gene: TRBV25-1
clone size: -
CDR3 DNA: TGTGCCAGCAGGGGACAGGGGTCCTACGAGCAGTACTTC
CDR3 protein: CASRGQGSYEQYF

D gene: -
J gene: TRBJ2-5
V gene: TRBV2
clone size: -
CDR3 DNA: TGTGCCAGCAGGCGTGAAAACAGGAACCAAGAGACCCAGTACTTC
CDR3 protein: CASRRENRNQETQYF

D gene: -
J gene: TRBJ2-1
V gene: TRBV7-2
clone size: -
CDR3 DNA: TGTGCCAGCAGCTTATGGGGCCAGCGGGTATTCAATGAGCAGTTCTTC
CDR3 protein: CASSLWGQRVFNEQFF

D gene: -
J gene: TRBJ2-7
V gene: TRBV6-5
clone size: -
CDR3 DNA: TGTGCCAGCAGTTACAACAGGAACTACGAGCAGTACTTC
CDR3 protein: CASSYNRNYEQYF

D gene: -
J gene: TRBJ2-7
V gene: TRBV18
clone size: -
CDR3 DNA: TGTGCCAGCTCACCATCTGGGCAGAACTACGAGCAGTACTTC
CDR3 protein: CASSPSGQNYEQYF

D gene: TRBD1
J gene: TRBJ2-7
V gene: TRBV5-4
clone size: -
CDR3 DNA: TGTGCCAGCAGCTCAGGGACAGGGGGCCGTCGGTCCTACGAGCAGTACTTC
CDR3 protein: CASSSGTGGRRSYEQYF

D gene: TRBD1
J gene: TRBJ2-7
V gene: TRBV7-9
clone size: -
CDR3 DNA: TGTGCCAGCAGCCCCAGGACAGGGGTGAAGATATACGAGCAGTACTTC
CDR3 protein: CASSPRTGVKIYEQYF

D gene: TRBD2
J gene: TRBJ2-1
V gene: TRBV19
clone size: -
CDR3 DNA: TGTGCCAGTAGACGGGAGGAGTCAGGTAGGGCTGAGCAGTTCTTC
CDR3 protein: CASRREESGRAEQFF

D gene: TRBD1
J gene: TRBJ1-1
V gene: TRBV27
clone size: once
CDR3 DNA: TGTGCCAGCAGACCAGGGACAGGGGGCTTTGAAGCTTTCTTT
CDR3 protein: CASRPGTGGFEAFF

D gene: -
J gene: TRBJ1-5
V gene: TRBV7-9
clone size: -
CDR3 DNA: TGTGCCAGCAGCTTTGAGGCCGTTAATCAGCCCCAGCATTTT
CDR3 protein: CASSFEAVNQPQHF

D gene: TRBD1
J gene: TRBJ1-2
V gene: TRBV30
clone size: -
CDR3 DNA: TGTGCCTGGAGTGTCACCGGGACAGGGGGACGTGGCTACACCTTC
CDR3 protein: CAWSVTGTGGRGYTF

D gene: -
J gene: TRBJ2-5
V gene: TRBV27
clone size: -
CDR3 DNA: TGTGCCAGCAATTCGCAGGGCTCGGGGACCCAGTACTTC
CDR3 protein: CASNSQGSGTQYF